This entry is about one TCR beta chain. Its antigen is unidentified. This entry comes from a study of T cells in Graves' hyperthyroidism and ophthalmopathy. Whole-study findings and limits: Ophthalmopathy was identified by the model a median about 6.8 months ahead of onset. Clonotypes that were expanded in thyroid above 0.001 mostly appeared in blood too.

It was RNA transcripts that yielded the amplified TCR beta CDR3 regions. With the HTBI primer set, the TCR CDR3 went through a first round of RT-PCR. TCRdb reprocessed the multiplex PCR reads via MiXCR and lists one record per CDR3 protein. The table lists about 570,000 distinct CDR3 sequences, 40% to 55% of them singletons. Uncontrolled infection, other autoimmune disease, pregnancy or lactation excluded patients. Orbital computed tomography and thyroid ultrasound, together with serum TRAb and thyroxine and clinical symptoms, were used for diagnoses. V shed 0 bases, J shed 0 bases, and the junction held 9 bases outside the gene matches. This CDR3 has 17 residues. Germline V gene data show CDR1 as SGHRS and CDR2 as YFSETQ.

The receptor was derived from an adult woman with Graves' disease, either hyperthyroidism or ophthalmopathy (not recorded which). This sequence joins TRBV5-1 and TRBJ2-7, with TRBD1 matching 7 bases. The specimen sequenced was peripheral blood or thyroid tissue (not recorded which). The CDR3 is CASSLGSWDSISYEQYF. For the CDR3, the DNA is TGCGCCAGCAGCTTGGGCTCGTGGGACAGTATCTCCTACGAGCAGTACTTC.